One and the same sample provided the 22 T cell receptor beta chains below, sequenced in a study of tumor-infiltrating lymphocytes in oesophageal squamous cell carcinoma (dated by TCRdb to the mid-2010s). Libraries came from PCR. Sequenced using an Illumina HiSeq 2000. TCRdb's own reprocessing of the public reads used fastp at Q25 and MiXCR and kept productive beta chains. Each CDR3 protein gets just one entry, which takes the most common genes and DNA from the rows behind it. Across this sample there are 21,000 or so distinct CDR3 sequences, with more than 30% seen only once. The top ten clonotypes cover about 40% of the sample. The specimen sequenced was esophageal tumor tissue. These TCRs come from a male donor with esophageal squamous cell carcinoma.

This clonotype showed up many times. This sequence joins TRBV6-6 and TRBJ1-2, with D perhaps matching TRBD1 (6 bases). This CDR3 has 15 amino acids. Germline CDR1 MNHNY, CDR2 SVGAGI (reference sequence). V was cut by 0 bases and J by 4 bases, with 12 bases left in between. Here the CDR3 reads CASSYSWGPIYGYTF. CDR3 nucleotide sequence: TGTGCCAGCAGTTACTCGTGGGGGCCGATCTATGGCTACACCTTC.

This chain joins TRBV9 and TRBJ2-7; 7 nucleotides match TRBD2. The germline V gene has CDR1 SGDLS and CDR2 YYNGEE. CDR3 length: 12 amino acids. V trimming: 3 bases; J trimming: 4 bases; junction bases outside the gene matches: 1. This chain's CDR3 is CASSGGGYEQYF. For the CDR3, the DNA is TGTGCCAGCAGCGGCGGGGGTTACGAGCAGTACTTC.

Comment on this clonotype: Possible read error: a much larger clone is one base away. The chain employs TRBV10-3 and TRBJ2-3; D unresolved. In germline, CDR1 is ENHRY, CDR2 SYGVKD. V was shortened by 2 bases and J by 14 bases, with 20 bases between the two germline ends. This CDR3 comprises 14 residues. CDR3 sequence (DNA): TGTGCCATCAGTGAGAGGGCAGAGAATGAAAAACTGTATTTT. Its protein is CAISERAENEKLYF.

There are many counts of this clonotype. The chain has TRBV19 and TRBJ2-1; D not resolved. The assigned J gene may be wrong: the sequence end matches TRBJ2-7 better. CDR1 LNHDA and CDR2 SQIVND come from the germline V gene (reference sequence). CDR3 length equals 11 residues. CDR3 bases: TGTGCCAGTACATCCTACAATGAGCAGTACTTC. Its translation is CASTSYNEQYF.

This chain links TRBV7-2 with TRBJ1-2; TRBD1 is a possible D gene (5 bases). The V end was cut by 5 bases, the J end by 8 bases, with 15 bases between. The CDR3 length is 13 residues. Germline lookup yields CDR1 SGHTA and CDR2 FQGNSA. Here the CDR3 reads CASSLGLQSGYTF. The CDR3 DNA sequence: TGTGCCAGCAGCCTGGGACTGCAGTCGGGCTACACCTTC.

The chain recombines TRBV7-2 with TRBJ2-3; D possibly uses TRBD1 or TRBD2 (5 bases each). The J call may be incorrect, as the DNA end agrees better with TRBJ2-7. This CDR3 spans 14 amino acids. The V gene's germline CDR1 is SGHTA and CDR2 FQGNSA. CDR3 residues: CASSLLASEGEQYF. The CDR3, as DNA: TGTGCCAGCAGCTTACTAGCCTCTGAGGGGGAGCAGTACTTC.

This clonotype was picked up a small number of times. The genes are TRBV7-3 and TRBJ2-5; 11 nucleotides align to TRBD1. The CDR3 extends over 15 amino acids. Trimming took 5 bases from V and 5 from J; bases not matched to a gene: 7. Germline V CDR1 and CDR2: SGHTA, FQGTGA. The CDR3 region is CASSPWTGGLETQYF. The DNA of the CDR3 is TGTGCCAGCAGCCCATGGACAGGGGGCCTCGAGACCCAGTACTTC.

This clonotype was seen ten or more times. The chain has TRBV18 and TRBJ2-5; TRBD2 might be the D (6 bases). CDR3 length equals 14 residues. Trimming stripped 4 bases from V and 5 bases from J, with 14 bases between. Per the germline V gene, CDR1 is KGHSH and CDR2 is LQKENI. CDR3 amino acids: CASSLSGRGETQYF. CDR3 DNA: TGTGCCAGCTCACTATCCGGGAGAGGGGAGACCCAGTACTTC.

The chain recombines TRBV7-8 with TRBJ2-3; TRBD1 agrees at 7 bases. Unmatched junction bases numbered 6, after V lost 4 bases and J lost 2 bases. Germline values: CDR1 SGHVS, CDR2 FQNEAQ. This CDR3 region has 15 residues. The CDR3 coding sequence is TGTGCCAGCAGCTCCCCGGACAGGCTCACAGATACGCAGTATTTT. It encodes CASSSPDRLTDTQYF.

This clonotype was counted ten times or more. The chain joins TRBV10-3 to TRBJ1-1, with 7 bases identical to TRBD1. CDR1 and CDR2 (germline): ENHRY, SYGVKD. V lost 11 bases to trimming and J lost 0 bases; unmatched junction nucleotides: 9. The CDR3 contains 14 residues. The CDR3 coding sequence is TGTGCCTCCCGACAGGGAGATATGAACACTGAAGCTTTCTTT. Amino acid sequence: CASRQGDMNTEAFF.

This clonotype was seen only a few times. This likely comes from a read error, as the CDR3 has no conserved phenylalanine or tryptophan at its end. The DNA is omitted, as the CDR3 cannot be located on it reliably, and the CDR3 follows TCRdb's listing. The V and J genes are TRBV6-1 and TRBJ2-1; the table's TRBD2 call for D was not verified on the DNA. Inclusive of both ends, the CDR3 amounts to 17 amino acids. Germline V gives CDR1 MNHNS, CDR2 SASEGT. Here the CDR3 reads CASRSIPGSDYGYTFGS.

This sequence joins TRBV5-1 and TRBJ1-1; maybe TRBD1 (5 bases). CDR1 SGHRS and CDR2 YFSETQ come from the germline V gene. The V and J ends lost 2 bases and 1 base respectively, with 12 bases between them. The CDR3 totals 15 residues. The CDR3: CASSFGGSKNTEAFF. The CDR3 DNA reads TGCGCCAGCAGCTTCGGGGGGTCGAAGAACACTGAAGCTTTCTTT.

The rearrangement joins TRBV6-8 to TRBJ2-6; the D is unclear. This CDR3 contains 12 residues. CDR1 is MNHGY and CDR2 is SAAAGT in the germline V gene. V lost 7 bases to trimming and J lost 3 bases, with 4 bases between them. CDR3 in DNA: TGTGCCAGCAATCTTGGGGCCAACGTCCTGACTTTC. Translation gives CASNLGANVLTF.

This clonotype was recorded many times. Without the conserved terminal phenylalanine or tryptophan, this CDR3 likely stems from a read error. Because the CDR3's place on the DNA is in doubt, the DNA is left out and the CDR3 is given as listed by TCRdb. The V gene is TRBV7-6, the J gene TRBJ2-1. The CDR3 is 8 amino acids long, termini counted. Germline values: CDR1 SGHVS, CDR2 FNYEAQ. CDR3 loop: CASSLAGV.

This clonotype was observed once. V and J are TRBV6-1 and TRBJ2-5; 9 nucleotides agree with TRBD1. The closer fit of TRBJ2-1 to the DNA end suggests the J call may be wrong. Germline V gene lookup returns CDR1 MNHNS and CDR2 SASEGT. The CDR3 runs to 14 residues. CDR3 sequence reads: CASVPGTGLNEQFF. CDR3 coding DNA: TGTGCCAGCGTTCCCGGGACAGGGCTGAATGAGCAGTTCTTC.

This clonotype was picked up many times. V usage is TRBV27 and J usage is TRBJ2-7; 10 bases fit TRBD1. V lost 6 bases, J lost 7 bases, and 15 bases stayed unmatched. Per germline, CDR1 MNHEY and CDR2 SMNVEV (reference sequence). The CDR3 sequence is 16 residues long. This CDR3 is CASSLGQGTSLGEQYF. CDR3 in DNA: TGTGCCAGCAGCCTGGGACAGGGGACTTCCCTCGGGGAGCAGTACTTC.

The table lists this clonotype with many counts. The chain recombines TRBV11-1 with TRBJ1-1; unclear D gene. Deletions cut 2 bases from V and 0 bases from J, with 7 bases between. The CDR3 has 14 amino acids. The germline gives CDR1 SGHAT, CDR2 FQDESV (reference sequence). The chain's CDR3 is CASSLTNLNTEAFF. CDR3 sequence (DNA): TGTGCCAGCAGCTTAACAAATCTGAACACTGAAGCTTTCTTT.

V usage is TRBV6-6 and J usage is TRBJ2-7; D possibly uses TRBD1 or TRBD2 (6 bases each). Gene TRBJ2-1 matches the end of the DNA better, so the J call may be wrong. This CDR3 contains 15 residues. CDR1 MNHNY and CDR2 SVGAGI come from the germline V gene (reference sequence). The CDR3 DNA is TGTGCCAGCAGCCGTCCGGGAGCAGGGGACAATGAGCAGTTCTTC. Translated: CASSRPGAGDNEQFF.

This sequence joins TRBV4-2 and TRBJ1-6; D gene ambiguous. CDR1 LGHNA and CDR2 YNFKEQ come from the germline V gene. This CDR3 has 16 amino acids. V shed 1 base and J shed 6 bases, with 13 bases lying between them. Here the CDR3 reads CASSQAPWKLNSPLHF. In DNA form, the CDR3 reads TGTGCCAGCAGCCAAGCCCCTTGGAAGCTTAATTCACCCCTCCACTTT.

This clonotype was seen ten or more times. J is TRBJ2-3 and V is TRBV27, with TRBD2 matching over 7 bases. Germline V lookup: CDR1 MNHEY, CDR2 SMNVEV (reference sequence). V shed 3 bases and J 13 bases; nucleotides not matched to a gene: 7. The CDR3 is made up of 12 amino acids. The chain's CDR3 is CASSLGGVEKYF. The DNA of the CDR3 is TGTGCCAGCAGTTTGGGGGGGGTAGAGAAGTATTTT.

CDR3 sequence: CASSPDRAEAKNIQYF. CDR3 DNA sequence: TGTGCCAGCAGCCCAGACAGGGCGGAGGCCAAAAACATTCAGTACTTC. The V and J genes are TRBV7-2 and TRBJ2-4, with TRBD1 matching 7 bases. Losses at the gene ends were 5 bases for V and 1 base for J; bases not matched to a gene: 8. Germline V gene lookup returns CDR1 SGHTA and CDR2 FQGNSA. CDR3 length: 16 amino acids.

This clonotype came up many times. The V call is TRBV7-2, the J call TRBJ1-3; D is unclear. There are 12 residues in the CDR3. Germline values: CDR1 SGHTA, CDR2 FQGNSA. With 3 bases removed from V and 4 bases from J, the gap between germline ends came to 4 bases. CDR3 nucleotides: TGTGCCAGCAGCTTCTTGGGAAACACCATATATTTT. Translated: CASSFLGNTIYF.